The 21 T cell receptor beta chains given below trace back to one sample, sequenced in a study of CD8 T cells in Susac syndrome. An amount of RNA that ranged from about 0.45 to 1 ug was reverse transcribed with random hexamers. TCRdb itself ran the immunoSEQ multiplex PCR reads through MiXCR, one entry per CDR3 protein. The sample includes over 100,000 distinct CDR3 sequences, around nine tenths of them seen just once. The source material was CD4+ T cells from PBMCs. The receptors come from a human donor in good health.

This rearrangement joins TRBV3-1 to TRBJ1-5, with TRBD1 as a possible D gene (5 bases). Trimming shortened V by 0 bases and J by 7 bases, and 19 bases separated the two germline ends. CDR1 is LGHDT and CDR2 is YNNKEL in the germline V gene (reference sequence). The CDR3 length is 17 residues. For the CDR3, the DNA is TGTGCCAGCAGCCAAGATTCGAGTAATCCCTGGGGGCAGCCCCAGCATTTT. It yields the protein CASSQDSSNPWGQPQHF.

On this clonotype itself: The junction departs from germline at one end; a sequencing error may be responsible. The chain recombines TRBV6-2 or TRBV6-3 with TRBJ1-5; 9 nucleotides match TRBD1. This CDR3 contains 14 residues. The germline V gene has CDR1 MNHEY and CDR2 SVGEGT. In DNA form, the CDR3 reads TGTGCCAGCAGTTGGGACAGGGACAATCAGACCCAGCATTTT. It specifies CASSWDRDNQTQHF.

This chain connects TRBV7-2 to TRBJ2-5; D unclear. The CDR3 is made up of 12 amino acids. The germline V gene encodes CDR1 SGHTA and CDR2 FQGNSA. Trimming left V 3 bases short and J 4 bases short, with 6 bases between. In nucleotides, the CDR3 is TGTGCCAGCAGCTTTGCCGTAGAGACCCAGTACTTC. Translating it yields CASSFAVETQYF.

This sequence joins TRBV27 and TRBJ1-4; 9 bases match TRBD1. CDR1 MNHEY and CDR2 SMNVEV come from the germline V gene (reference sequence). The CDR3 contains 15 residues. The trim removed 3 bases at V and 3 bases at J, leaving 2 bases unmatched. The CDR3 nucleotides read TGTGCCAGCAGTTTCAGGACAGGGGCTAATGAAAAACTGTTTTTT. Its translation is CASSFRTGANEKLFF.

The chain recombines TRBV5-1 with TRBJ2-7; weak D call: TRBD1 (5 bases). The V and J ends lost 6 bases and 2 bases respectively, with 15 bases between them. Germline lookup yields CDR1 SGHRS and CDR2 YFSETQ. The CDR3 has 14 amino acids. The CDR3, as DNA: TGCGCCAGCACGATAGGGGATCTGACCTACGAGCAGTACTTC. It codes for CASTIGDLTYEQYF.

The chain uses TRBV2 and TRBJ2-1, with D possibly being TRBD1 (6 bases). Looked up from germline, CDR1 is SNHLY and CDR2 is FYNNEI. CDR3 size: 11 residues. V dropped 9 bases and J dropped 7 bases, with 10 bases sitting between them. The CDR3 DNA reads as TGTGCCAGACAGGGCGGAAATGAGCAGTTCTTC. Translation gives CARQGGNEQFF. Based on the CDR3 plus reference TRBV2 and TRBJ2-1, the full variable domain is EPEVTQTPSHQVTQMGQEVILRCVPISNHLYFYWYRQILGQKVEFLVSFYNNEISEKSEIFDDQFSVERPDGSNFTLKIRSTKLEDSAMYFCARQGGNEQFFGPGTRLTVL.

This chain joins TRBV12-3 or TRBV12-4 and TRBJ1-1; D is unclear. V was shortened by 6 bases and J by 3 bases, with 14 bases between the two germline ends. The CDR3 is 14 amino acids. CDR3 region: CASRLRPPDTEAFF. CDR3 in DNA: TGTGCCAGCAGACTTCGTCCGCCGGACACTGAAGCTTTCTTT.

The genes are TRBV7-3 and TRBJ2-1; 10 nucleotides match TRBD1. Losses at the gene ends were 5 bases for V and 7 bases for J; bases not matched to a gene: 5. The CDR3 is made up of 14 amino acids. Germline V gene sequence: CDR1 SGHTA, CDR2 FQGTGA. CDR3 in amino acids: CASSNGQGGNEQFF. The CDR3 nucleotides are TGTGCCAGCAGCAACGGACAGGGGGGGAATGAGCAGTTCTTC. The full variable domain, in which reference TRBV7-3 and TRBJ2-1 provide the parts outside the CDR3, is GAGVSQTPSNKVTEKGKYVELRCDPISGHTALYWYRQSLGQGPEFLIYFQGTGAADDSGLPNDRFFAVRPEGSVSTLKIQRTERGDSAVYLCASSNGQGGNEQFFGPGTRLTVL.

This chain links TRBV20-1 with TRBJ1-5; 7 positions match TRBD1. CDR1 DFQATT and CDR2 SNEGSKA come from the germline V gene (reference sequence). Trimming cost V 3 bases and J 1 base; bases outside gene matches: 6. CDR3 size: 15 residues. The CDR3 spells CSASQQGTSNQPQHF. CDR3 DNA sequence: TGCAGTGCTAGTCAACAGGGGACCAGCAATCAGCCCCAGCATTTT.

The CDR3 region is CASSLVAGASNQPQHF. Here the CDR3 DNA reads TGTGCCAGCAGCTTAGTGGCGGGGGCCAGCAATCAGCCCCAGCATTTT. The chain uses TRBV7-2 and TRBJ1-5; maybe TRBD1 (6 bases). V lost 1 base and J 1 base, leaving 11 bases between the germline ends. Germline loops: CDR1 SGHTA, CDR2 FQGNSA. The CDR3 runs to 16 residues.

The V and J genes are TRBV5-1 and TRBJ1-5; TRBD1 matches at 10 bases. This CDR3 has 15 amino acids. The germline V gene encodes CDR1 SGHRS and CDR2 YFSETQ. Trimming took 2 bases from V and 5 from J; bases not matched to a gene: 4. CDR3 bases: TGCGCCAGCAGCTTTGGGACAGGGGCGGATCAGCCCCAGCATTTT. It encodes CASSFGTGADQPQHF.

This rearrangement joins TRBV19 to TRBJ2-5; 8 nucleotides match TRBD1. Looked up from germline, CDR1 is LNHDA and CDR2 is SQIVND (reference sequence). V was pared by 5 bases and J by 2 bases, with 4 bases of the junction left unmatched. CDR3 size: 14 residues. The CDR3 coding sequence is TGTGCCAGTAGTTTCCACAGGGGGCAAGAGACCCAGTACTTC. Its translation is CASSFHRGQETQYF.

The rearrangement joins TRBV7-9 to TRBJ1-1, with 7 bases that match TRBD1. Germline CDR1 and CDR2: SEHNR and FQNEAQ (reference sequence). J was trimmed by 1 base and V by 5 bases; bases with no gene match: 10. The CDR3 contains 16 residues. The CDR3 nucleotides read TGTGCCAGCAGCCTTCGACAGGGAAACCCGAACACTGAAGCTTTCTTT. Amino acid sequence: CASSLRQGNPNTEAFF. The whole variable domain, filled in from reference TRBV7-9 and TRBJ1-1, reads DTGVSQNPRHKITKRGQNVTFRCDPISEHNRLYWYRQTLGQGPEFLTYFQNEAQLEKSRLLSDRFSAERPKGSFSTLEIQRTEQGDSAMYLCASSLRQGNPNTEAFFGQGTRLTVV.

A single count supports this clonotype. The gene calls are TRBV6-5 and TRBJ2-7; possibly TRBD1 for D (6 bases). In germline, CDR1 is MNHEY, CDR2 SVGAGI. The V gene lost 4 bases and the J gene lost 5 bases, with 18 bases spanning the gap. The CDR3 spans 15 residues. The CDR3 DNA sequence: TGTGCCAGCAGTTCCACAACAGGGTTGGTCCACGAGCAGTACTTC. Its translation: CASSSTTGLVHEQYF.

The chain carries TRBV7-9 and TRBJ2-1; 7 nucleotides agree with TRBD1. Losses at the gene ends were 0 bases for V and 5 bases for J; bases not matched to a gene: 10. In germline, CDR1 is SEHNR, CDR2 FQNEAQ (reference sequence). CDR3 size: 17 residues. CDR3 amino acids: CASSLAQGGRGDNEQFF. The CDR3 DNA follows: TGTGCCAGCAGCTTAGCGCAAGGGGGCAGAGGGGACAATGAGCAGTTCTTC.

The chain recombines TRBV7-2 with TRBJ2-7, with D uncertain. CDR3 length: 11 amino acids. Germline-derived CDR1 and CDR2 are SGHTA and FQGNSA. The V end lost 0 bases, the J end lost 5 bases, and 2 bases lay between the germline ends. The CDR3 bases are TGTGCCAGCAGCTTAGCAAACGAGCAGTACTTC. Its protein product is CASSLANEQYF.

The gene calls are TRBV7-2 and TRBJ1-2, with TRBD1 as a possible D gene (6 bases). CDR3 length: 13 amino acids. CDR1 is SGHTA and CDR2 is FQGNSA in the germline V gene. CDR3: CAGITGTEYGYTF. CDR3 bases: TGTGCGGGCATCACAGGGACTGAGTATGGCTACACCTTC.

The V and J genes are TRBV6-5 and TRBJ1-3; D not resolved. Germline assignment: CDR1 MNHEY and CDR2 SVGAGI. The V end was cut by 5 bases, the J end by 0 bases, with 11 bases between. This CDR3 spans 15 amino acids. In nucleotides, the CDR3 is TGTGCCAGCAGTGCCCGAGGGAGCTCTGGAAACACCATATATTTT. Translated: CASSARGSSGNTIYF.

This clonotype was observed a single time. The chain links TRBV19 to TRBJ2-7; 10 bases line up with TRBD1. Trimming removed 7 bases from V and 5 bases from J; junction bases left unmatched: 8. The germline gives CDR1 LNHDA, CDR2 SQIVND (reference sequence). This CDR3 region has 14 residues. The CDR3 DNA follows: TGTGCCAGTAACCAACCGGGACAGGGGAACGAGCAGTACTTC. The encoded protein is CASNQPGQGNEQYF. Using reference TRBV19 and TRBJ2-7 for the parts outside the CDR3, the full variable domain is DGGITQSPKYLFRKEGQNVTLSCEQNLNHDAMYWYRQDPGQGLRLIYYSQIVNDFQKGDIAEGYSVSREKKESFPLTVTSAQKNPTAFYLCASNQPGQGNEQYFGPGTRLTVT.

The gene calls are TRBV7-6 and TRBJ2-5; D is possibly TRBD1 (6 bases). This CDR3 comprises 15 residues. The germline V gene encodes CDR1 SGHVS and CDR2 FNYEAQ. The V and J ends lost 4 bases and 2 bases respectively, with 14 bases between them. The CDR3 sequence is CASSSWTEKQETQYF. The CDR3 nucleotides read TGTGCCAGCAGCTCCTGGACAGAAAAGCAAGAGACCCAGTACTTC.

The chain carries TRBV6-2 or TRBV6-3 and TRBJ1-5; 7 nucleotides match TRBD1. CDR1 is MNHEY, CDR2 SVGEGT, per germline. This CDR3 is 13 amino acids long. V lost 6 bases to trimming and J lost 7 bases; unmatched junction nucleotides: 6. The CDR3 loop reads CASRKTGLQPQHF. In DNA form, the CDR3 reads TGTGCCAGCAGAAAGACAGGGTTACAGCCCCAGCATTTT.